This T cell receptor beta chain was profiled in a study of blood T cell repertoires in COVID-19. Data came from immunoSEQ multiplex PCR; TCRdb stores just in-frame clones and leaves some out. The sample lists around 260,000 clones, 91% seen once, with 2% to 3% in the top ten. CDR3 length equals 15 residues. V gave up 5 bases and J gave up 0 bases, with 13 bases separating them. Germline V gene lookup returns CDR1 SGHTA and CDR2 FQGNSA. The origin of this receptor is a person under 35 with COVID-19, enrolled during active disease. This sequence joins TRBV7-2 and TRBJ1-1; D remains unclear. The sequencing sample was made of peripheral blood. The CDR3 region has the DNA TGTGCCAGCAGCCCCCTAGAGGGAGTGAACACTGAAGCTTTCTTT. Amino acid sequence: CASSPLEGVNTEAFF.